Listed below are T cell receptor beta chains from one sample, sequenced in a study of blood T cell repertoires in COVID-19. Measured with immunoSEQ multiplex PCR; TCRdb has only the in-frame clones, and not every one. The sample holds some 380,000 clones, roughly 90% seen once. Sequenced: peripheral blood. These receptor sequences come from a man younger than 35 with active or convalescent COVID-19. Both conserved end residues are part of each CDR3. A D gene is named only where the DNA matches it firmly.

j_gene	d_gene	len	v_gene	CDR3nt	CDR3aa
TRBJ1-1	TRBD1	15	TRBV7-2	TGTGCCAGCAGCTTCCAGGGGGCCGCGAACACTGAAGCTTTCTTT	CASSFQGAANTEAFF
TRBJ1-5	TRBD1	13	TRBV19	TGTGCCAGTAGCGACAGGGTAGGTCAGCCCCAGCATTTT	CASSDRVGQPQHF
TRBJ2-3	-	14	TRBV29-1	TGCAGCGTTGAGGGGGGGCGGTTTGTAGATACGCAGTATTTT	CSVEGGRFVDTQYF
TRBJ1-6	-	12	TRBV28	TGTGCCAGCAGTTCGACACCCACACCCCTCCACTTT	CASSSTPTPLHF
TRBJ1-1	TRBD1	12	TRBV5-1	TGCGCCAGCAGCTTTACAGGGGCACAAGCTTTCTTT	CASSFTGAQAFF
TRBJ1-1	-	15	TRBV7-2	TGTGCCAGCAGCTTAGAAGGAGACGGGACTACTGAAGCTTTCTTT	CASSLEGDGTTEAFF
TRBJ2-1	-	14	TRBV7-3	TGTGCCAGCAGCCTGGGGGGTTCCTACAATGAGCAGTTCTTC	CASSLGGSYNEQFF
TRBJ1-5	-	13	TRBV11-2	TGTGCCAGCAGCTTAGGCAGGGAACAGCCCCAGCATTTT	CASSLGREQPQHF
TRBJ2-7	-	15	TRBV9	TGTGCCAGCAGCTTAGAAGCCGGTTACTCCTACGAGCAGTACTTC	CASSLEAGYSYEQYF
TRBJ1-2	TRBD1	16	TRBV7-9	TGTGCCAGCACCTCAGCAGGGGGGTTCTCTGGCTATGGCTACACCTTC	CASTSAGGFSGYGYTF
TRBJ2-1	TRBD2	17	TRBV13	TGTGCCAGCAGCTTAGCCGCGGGAGGGCCATCCGCTTGGGAGCAGTTCTTC	CASSLAAGGPSAWEQFF
TRBJ1-4	TRBD1	16	TRBV9	TGTGCCAGCAGCGCCGGGACAGGGGGCGGTAGGGAAAAACTGTTTTTT	CASSAGTGGGREKLFF
TRBJ2-7	-	12	TRBV25-1	TGTGCCAGCAGTGGCGGTTGGAGCGAGCAGTACTTC	CASSGGWSEQYF
TRBJ2-1	-	12	TRBV18	TGTGCCAGCTCACCAACAGGCTATGAGCAGTTCTTC	CASSPTGYEQFF
TRBJ2-1	TRBD2	17	TRBV7-6	TGTGCCAGCAGCCCCCCTTGGGTTAGCGGGAGGGTGAATGAGCAGTTCTTC	CASSPPWVSGRVNEQFF
TRBJ2-6	-	16	TRBV27	TGTGCCAGCAGATTTCAATACAGGGCTGGGGCCAACGTCCTGACTTTC	CASRFQYRAGANVLTF
TRBJ1-1	TRBD1	18	TRBV4-2	TGTGCCAGCAGCCAAGAGATTAAGGACAGGGATCTCCTCGGTGAAGCTTTCTTT	CASSQEIKDRDLLGEAFF
TRBJ1-5	TRBD1	18	TRBV4-1	TGCGCCAGCAGCCAAGACGGGACAGAGATTGTTAGCAATCAGCCCCAGCATTTT	CASSQDGTEIVSNQPQHF
TRBJ2-1	TRBD2	17	TRBV7-3	TGTGCCAGCAGCTTACTAGCGGGGGCCGTGGCGTACAATGAGCAGTTCTTC	CASSLLAGAVAYNEQFF
TRBJ1-4	TRBD1	15	TRBV7-9	TGTGCCAGCAGCCAATTATCGGGACAGGGTGAAAAACTGTTTTTT	CASSQLSGQGEKLFF
TRBJ1-1	TRBD1	15	TRBV29-1	TGCAGCGCTGTGGGACAGGGGGGGATGAACACTGAAGCTTTCTTT	CSAVGQGGMNTEAFF
TRBJ1-2	-	14	TRBV24-1	TGTGCCACCAGTGATGACAGGTCTAACTATGGCTACACCTTC	CATSDDRSNYGYTF
TRBJ2-2	-	13	TRBV7-2	TGTGCCAGCAGCCAGAGGGACACCGGGGAGCTGTTTTTT	CASSQRDTGELFF
TRBJ2-1	TRBD1	14	TRBV11-1	TGTGCCAGCAGCGTACGACAGGGGTACAATGAGCAGTTCTTC	CASSVRQGYNEQFF